The sample holds many counts of the clone carrying this T cell receptor (beta chain). The germline V gene encodes CDR1 SGHAT and CDR2 FQNNGV. The trim removed 7 bases at V and 0 bases at J, leaving 18 bases unmatched. The CDR3 is 20 residues long. This sample stems from a study of early T cells in non-severe SARS-CoV-2 infection. Individual cDNA molecules each received unique molecular identifiers attached to them. TCRdb ran MiXCR on the 5' RACE reads and lists one entry per CDR3 protein. The table has roughly 65,000 distinct CDR3 sequences, 12% seen once. The sequencing input was whole blood. The chain has TRBV11-2 and TRBJ2-6; 7 bases are a match to TRBD2. This TCR derives from an adult who was a healthcare worker with PCR-confirmed SARS-CoV-2 infection or an uninfected control (not recorded which). The CDR3 loop is CASTLYGASGVSSGANVLTF. As DNA, the CDR3 is TGTGCCAGCACCCTTTATGGGGCCAGCGGGGTCTCCTCTGGGGCCAACGTCCTGACTTTC.